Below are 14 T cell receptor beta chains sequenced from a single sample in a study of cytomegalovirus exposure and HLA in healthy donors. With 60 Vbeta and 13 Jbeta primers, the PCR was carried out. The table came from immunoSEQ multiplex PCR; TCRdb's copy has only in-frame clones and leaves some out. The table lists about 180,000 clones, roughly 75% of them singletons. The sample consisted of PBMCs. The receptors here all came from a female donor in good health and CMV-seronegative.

This chain's CDR3 is CASTLRGWVRNQPQHF. CDR3 DNA sequence: TGTGCCAGCACCTTAAGGGGGTGGGTGCGCAATCAGCCCCAGCATTTT. The J gene is TRBJ1-5, the V gene TRBV28, with D tentatively TRBD1 (6 bases). V gave up 7 bases and J gave up 2 bases, with 18 bases separating them. The V gene's germline CDR1 is MDHEN and CDR2 SYDVKM. The CDR3 totals 16 residues.

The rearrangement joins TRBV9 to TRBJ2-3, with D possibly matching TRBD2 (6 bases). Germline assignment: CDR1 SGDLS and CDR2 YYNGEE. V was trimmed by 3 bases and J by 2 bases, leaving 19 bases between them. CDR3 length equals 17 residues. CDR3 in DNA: TGTGCCAGCAGCGGAGGTCTAGGACGGGGGATCACAGATACGCAGTATTTT. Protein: CASSGGLGRGITDTQYF. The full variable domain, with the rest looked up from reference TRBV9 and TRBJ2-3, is DSGVTQTPKHLITATGQRVTLRCSPRSGDLSVYWYQQSLDQGLQFLIQYYNGEERAKGNILERFSAQQFPDLHSELNLSSLELGDSALYFCASSGGLGRGITDTQYFGPGTRLTVL.

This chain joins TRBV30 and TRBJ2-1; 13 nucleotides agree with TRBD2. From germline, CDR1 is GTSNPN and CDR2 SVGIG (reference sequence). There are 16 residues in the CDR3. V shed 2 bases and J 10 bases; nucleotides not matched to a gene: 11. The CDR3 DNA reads TGTGCCTGGAGTCTCAGACTAGCGGGGGGCTTAGGCGAGCAGTTCTTC. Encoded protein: CAWSLRLAGGLGEQFF.

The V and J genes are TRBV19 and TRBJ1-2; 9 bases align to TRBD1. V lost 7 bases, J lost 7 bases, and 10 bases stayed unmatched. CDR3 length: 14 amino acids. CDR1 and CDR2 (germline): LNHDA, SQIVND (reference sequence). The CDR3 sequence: CASTLQGQGRGYTF. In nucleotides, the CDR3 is TGTGCCAGTACCCTCCAGGGACAGGGACGTGGCTACACCTTC. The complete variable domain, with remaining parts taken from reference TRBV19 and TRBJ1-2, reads DGGITQSPKYLFRKEGQNVTLSCEQNLNHDAMYWYRQDPGQGLRLIYYSQIVNDFQKGDIAEGYSVSREKKESFPLTVTSAQKNPTAFYLCASTLQGQGRGYTFGSGTRLTVV.

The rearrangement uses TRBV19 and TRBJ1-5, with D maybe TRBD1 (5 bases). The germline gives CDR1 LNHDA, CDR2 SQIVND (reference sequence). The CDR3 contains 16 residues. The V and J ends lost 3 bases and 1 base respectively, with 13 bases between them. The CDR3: CASSIYAGQSNQPQHF. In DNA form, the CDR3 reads TGTGCCAGTAGTATTTATGCAGGACAAAGCAATCAGCCCCAGCATTTT.

The DNA for the CDR3 is TGTGCCAGTGCTTCCTCGACTAGCGGGTACTACGAGCAGTACTTC. Its protein is CASASSTSGYYEQYF. The rearrangement uses TRBV27 and TRBJ2-7; 10 positions match TRBD2. The V and J ends lost 9 bases and 3 bases, in that order; junction bases with no gene match: 11. The V gene's germline CDR1 is MNHEY and CDR2 SMNVEV (reference sequence). This CDR3 spans 15 amino acids.

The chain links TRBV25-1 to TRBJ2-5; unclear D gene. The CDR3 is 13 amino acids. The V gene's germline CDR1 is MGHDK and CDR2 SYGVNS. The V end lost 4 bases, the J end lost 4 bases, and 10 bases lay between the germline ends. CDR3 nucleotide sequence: TGTGCCAGCAGTGCCCCCCCGCGAGAGACCCAGTACTTC. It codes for CASSAPPRETQYF.

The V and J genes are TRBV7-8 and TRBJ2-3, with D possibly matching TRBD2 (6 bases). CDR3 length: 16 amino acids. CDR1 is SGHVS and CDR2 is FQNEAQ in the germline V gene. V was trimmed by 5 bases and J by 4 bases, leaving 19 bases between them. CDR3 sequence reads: CASSPRAAGRSDTQYF. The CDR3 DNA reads TGTGCCAGCAGCCCTAGGGCGGCGGGACGGTCAGATACGCAGTATTTT. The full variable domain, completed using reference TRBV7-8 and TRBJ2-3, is GAGVSQSPRYKVAKRGQDVALRCDPISGHVSLFWYQQALGQGPEFLTYFQNEAQLDKSGLPSDRFFAERPEGSVSTLKIQRTQQEDSAVYLCASSPRAAGRSDTQYFGPGTRLTVL.

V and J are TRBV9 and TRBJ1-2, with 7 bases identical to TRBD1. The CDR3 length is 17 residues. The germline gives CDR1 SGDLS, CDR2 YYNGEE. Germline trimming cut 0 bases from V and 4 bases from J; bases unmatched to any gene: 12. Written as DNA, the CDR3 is TGTGCCAGCAGCGTAGGCCCGGGACAGTCAGCGGGCTATGGCTACACCTTC. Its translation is CASSVGPGQSAGYGYTF.

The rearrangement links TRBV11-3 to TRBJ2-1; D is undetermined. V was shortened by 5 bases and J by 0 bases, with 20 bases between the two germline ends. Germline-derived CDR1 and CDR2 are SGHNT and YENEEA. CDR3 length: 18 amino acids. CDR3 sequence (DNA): TGTGCCAGCAGCCCCGGCCGGATAGCTTTGAGCTCCTACAATGAGCAGTTCTTC. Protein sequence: CASSPGRIALSSYNEQFF.

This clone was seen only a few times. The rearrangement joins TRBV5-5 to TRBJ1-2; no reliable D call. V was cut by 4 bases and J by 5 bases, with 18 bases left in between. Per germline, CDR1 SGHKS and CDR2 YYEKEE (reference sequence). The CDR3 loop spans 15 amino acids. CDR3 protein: CASSPWTRDRYGYTF. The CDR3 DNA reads TGTGCCAGCAGCCCCTGGACCCGGGATAGATATGGCTACACCTTC.

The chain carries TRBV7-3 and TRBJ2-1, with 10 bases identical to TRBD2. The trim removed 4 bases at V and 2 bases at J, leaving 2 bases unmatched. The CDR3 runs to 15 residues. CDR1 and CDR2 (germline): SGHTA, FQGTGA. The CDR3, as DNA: TGTGCCAGCAGCTCTAGCGGGGGTGCCTACAATGAGCAGTTCTTC. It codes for CASSSSGGAYNEQFF.

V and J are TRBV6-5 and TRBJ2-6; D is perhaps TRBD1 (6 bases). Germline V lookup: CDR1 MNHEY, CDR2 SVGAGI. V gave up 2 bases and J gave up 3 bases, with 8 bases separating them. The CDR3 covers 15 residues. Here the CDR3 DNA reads TGTGCCAGCAGTTACCAGGGGTTTGGGGCCAACGTCCTGACTTTC. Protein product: CASSYQGFGANVLTF.

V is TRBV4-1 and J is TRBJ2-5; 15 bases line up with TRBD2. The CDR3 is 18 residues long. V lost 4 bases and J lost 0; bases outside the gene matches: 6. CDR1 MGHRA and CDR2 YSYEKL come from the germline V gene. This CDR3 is CASSPRTSGRVDQETQYF. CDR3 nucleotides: TGCGCCAGCAGCCCGAGGACTAGCGGGAGGGTCGACCAAGAGACCCAGTACTTC.